Detailed here is one T cell receptor (beta chain). The antigen is undetermined. Assay used: immunoSEQ multiplex PCR; TCRdb lists only in-frame clones, some missing. The sample contains thousands of clones, 75% to 85% of which appear only once. This specimen comes from a study of tissue T cells after allogeneic stem cell transplantation. Study-wide context: Adult allogeneic hematopoietic cell transplant recipients with steroid-refractory graft-versus-host disease were prospectively enrolled for research autopsy. Four unmodified and three CD34-selected T-cell-depleted grafts went to graft-versus-host disease patients. CD3+ T cells were flow-sorted when enough cells; otherwise DNA extracted directly. Study findings and constraints: Anatomically similar tissues had similar TCR repertoires within each patient.

V lost 6 bases to trimming and J lost 4 bases, with 18 bases between them. The CDR3 runs to 15 residues. Germline V gene lookup returns CDR1 MDHEN and CDR2 SYDVKM. V is TRBV28 and J is TRBJ1-2; D not resolved. The sequenced sample was blood, obtained before transplantation. This TCR came from a man between 40 and 70 years old who later had graft-versus-host disease after an allogeneic stem cell transplant. DNA of the CDR3: TGTGCCAGCAGCCCACCGGATGGCAGGATCTATGGCTACACCTTC. Translation: CASSPPDGRIYGYTF.